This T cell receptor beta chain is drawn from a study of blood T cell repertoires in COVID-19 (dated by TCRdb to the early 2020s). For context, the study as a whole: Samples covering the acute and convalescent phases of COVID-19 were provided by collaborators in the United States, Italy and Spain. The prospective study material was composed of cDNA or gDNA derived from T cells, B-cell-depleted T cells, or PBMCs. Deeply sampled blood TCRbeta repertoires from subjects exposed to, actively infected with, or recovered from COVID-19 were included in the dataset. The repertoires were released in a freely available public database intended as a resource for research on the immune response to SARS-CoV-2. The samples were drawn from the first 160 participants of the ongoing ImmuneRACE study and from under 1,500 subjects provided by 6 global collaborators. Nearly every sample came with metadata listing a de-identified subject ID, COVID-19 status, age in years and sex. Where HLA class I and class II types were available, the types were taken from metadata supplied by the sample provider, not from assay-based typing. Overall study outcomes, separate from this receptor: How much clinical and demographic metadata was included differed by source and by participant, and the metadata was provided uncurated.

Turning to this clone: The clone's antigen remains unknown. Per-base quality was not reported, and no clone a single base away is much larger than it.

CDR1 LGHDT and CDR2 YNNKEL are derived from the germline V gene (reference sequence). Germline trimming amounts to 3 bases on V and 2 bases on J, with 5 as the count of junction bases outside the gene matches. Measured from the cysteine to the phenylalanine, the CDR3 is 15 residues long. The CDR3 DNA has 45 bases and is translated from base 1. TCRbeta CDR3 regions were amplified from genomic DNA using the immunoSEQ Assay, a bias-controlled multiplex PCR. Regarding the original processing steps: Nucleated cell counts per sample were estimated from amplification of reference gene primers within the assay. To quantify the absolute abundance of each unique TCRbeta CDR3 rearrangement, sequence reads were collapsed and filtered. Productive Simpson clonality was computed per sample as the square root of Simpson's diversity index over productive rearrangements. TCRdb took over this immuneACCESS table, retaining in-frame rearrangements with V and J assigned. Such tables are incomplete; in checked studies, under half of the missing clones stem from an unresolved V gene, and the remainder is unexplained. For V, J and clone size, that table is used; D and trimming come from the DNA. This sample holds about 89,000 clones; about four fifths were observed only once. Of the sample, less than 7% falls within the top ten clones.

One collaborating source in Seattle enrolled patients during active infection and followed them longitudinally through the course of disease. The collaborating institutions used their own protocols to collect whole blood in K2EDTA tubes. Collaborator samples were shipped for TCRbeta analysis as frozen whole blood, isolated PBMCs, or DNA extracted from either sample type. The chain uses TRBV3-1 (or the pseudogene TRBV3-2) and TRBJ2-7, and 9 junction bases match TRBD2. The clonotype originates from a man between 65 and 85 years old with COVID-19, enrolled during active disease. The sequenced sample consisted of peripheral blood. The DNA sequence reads TGTGCCAGCAGCCACTCAGCGGGAGGAACCTACGAGCAGTACTTC. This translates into CASSHSAGGTYEQYF.